These 24 T cell receptor beta chains share one sample of origin, sequenced in a study of human T cells and chemical hapten exposure (dated by TCRdb to the early 2020s). Library prep was done by RACE. Sequenced using a NextSeq 500. TCRdb passed the public sequencing reads through fastp at Q25 and MiXCR, retaining productive beta sequences. Each entry merges the rows of one CDR3 protein and shows their most common DNA and genes. The sample table shows 20,000 to 30,000 distinct CDR3 sequences, and 8% to 10% are seen once. The leading ten clones occupy approximately 7% of the sample. Interpreted using the paper, the time point label stands for: patch test 2, 6 weeks after DPC sensitization. Per the publication, the treatment or condition label means: therapeutic diphenylcyclopropenone sensitization with weekly scalp DPC. Material: whole blood, obtained in connection with sensitization to the hapten diphenylcyclopropenone (DPC). These receptor sequences come from a man aged 25 to 40 with alopecia areata. Some clones in this sample may be carry-over from other donors' samples.

This clonotype showed up just once. The V call is TRBV3-1, the J call TRBJ2-1; the D is unclear. The germline gives CDR1 LGHDT, CDR2 YNNKEL (reference sequence). V was trimmed by 0 bases and J by 4 bases, leaving 22 bases between them. The CDR3 length is 19 residues. CDR3 amino acids: CASSQDSERRRRPYNEQFF. CDR3 sequence (DNA): TGTGCCAGCAGCCAAGACTCGGAAAGACGGCGTAGGCCTTACAATGAGCAGTTCTTC.

Notes on this clonotype: Since a much larger clone is just one base distant, this may be a read error. The chain joins TRBV3-1 to TRBJ2-5; 10 bases fit TRBD1. Per the germline V gene, CDR1 is LGHDT and CDR2 is YNNKEL (reference sequence). This CDR3 comprises 15 residues. CDR3: CANSLRTGGTETQYF. The CDR3 DNA follows: TGTGCCAACAGCCTGAGGACAGGGGGAACGGAGACCCAGTACTTC.

This clonotype was seen many times. The chain is built from TRBV20-1 and TRBJ1-3; unclear D gene. V shed 0 bases and J shed 7 bases, with 13 bases lying between them. There are 14 residues in the CDR3. Germline lookup yields CDR1 DFQATT and CDR2 SNEGSKA (reference sequence). For the CDR3, the DNA is TGCAGTGCTAGAGACGCCACCCCGGCGAACACCATATATTTT. It yields the protein CSARDATPANTIYF.

This sequence joins TRBV7-8 and TRBJ2-3; D unresolved. Per the germline V gene, CDR1 is SGHVS and CDR2 is FQNEAQ. CDR3 length equals 13 residues. Deletions cut 2 bases from V and 5 bases from J, with 8 bases between. The CDR3 DNA follows: TGTGCCAGCAGCTTACGCCTGGGAGATACGCAGTATTTT. This gives the protein CASSLRLGDTQYF.

This clonotype is termed medium-sized. The gene calls are TRBV24-1 and TRBJ2-5; D is possibly TRBD2 (6 bases). Germline lookup yields CDR1 KGHDR and CDR2 SFDVKD. The CDR3 runs 15 residues. The ends were cut back, 0 bases at V and 3 bases at J, with 10 bases in the middle. For the CDR3, the DNA is TGTGCCACCAGTGATTTGGGGCCGGGGGAAGAGACCCAGTACTTC. Its translation is CATSDLGPGEETQYF.

This clonotype was counted only a few times. J is TRBJ1-4 and V is TRBV27; a possible D gene is TRBD1 (5 bases). Germline V lookup: CDR1 MNHEY, CDR2 SMNVEV (reference sequence). Trimming took off 0 bases at V and 2 bases at J, with 10 bases between the two ends. The CDR3 totals 16 residues. CDR3 DNA: TGTGCCAGCAGTTTATCTCTGACAGTGACTAATGAAAAACTGTTTTTT. Its translation is CASSLSLTVTNEKLFF.

This chain uses TRBV20-1 with TRBJ2-5; D may correspond to TRBD1 or TRBD2 (5 bases each). In germline, CDR1 is DFQATT, CDR2 SNEGSKA (reference sequence). V lost 0 bases and J 1 base, leaving 12 bases between the germline ends. The CDR3 extends over 15 amino acids. CDR3 nucleotide sequence: TGCAGTGCTAGAGATTCCGGGACCTTCCAAGAGACCCAGTACTTC. It yields the protein CSARDSGTFQETQYF.

The table lists this clonotype with many counts. V gene TRBV2 combines with J gene TRBJ1-1; TRBD1 agrees at 12 bases. After removal of 7 bases from V and 3 bases from J, the junction contained 15 bases not matched to a gene. Germline V lookup: CDR1 SNHLY, CDR2 FYNNEI. There are 18 residues in the CDR3. Here the CDR3 reads CASMGRRDRGLWDTEAFF. The CDR3 DNA follows: TGTGCCAGCATGGGGAGGCGGGACAGGGGGCTTTGGGACACTGAAGCTTTCTTT.

This clonotype was observed at least ten times. The genes are TRBV5-5 and TRBJ2-7, with 12 nucleotides matching TRBD1. The ends lost 2 bases at V and 3 bases at J; junction bases unmatched: 9. Germline CDR1 reads SGHKS; CDR2 reads YYEKEE (reference sequence). The CDR3 loop spans 17 amino acids. The CDR3 protein is CASSFFGTGGEGYEQYF. The CDR3 DNA sequence: TGTGCCAGCAGCTTTTTCGGGACAGGGGGCGAAGGCTACGAGCAGTACTTC.

This clonotype was counted at least ten times. The chain combines TRBV20-1 with TRBJ2-7; 7 nucleotides align to TRBD2. V lost 1 base, J lost 3 bases, and 3 bases stayed unmatched. The CDR3 sequence is 13 residues long. The V gene's germline CDR1 is DFQATT and CDR2 SNEGSKA (reference sequence). This CDR3 reads CSARAWEGYEQYF. CDR3 DNA: TGCAGTGCTAGAGCCTGGGAGGGCTACGAGCAGTACTTC.

This clonotype was counted only a few times. The chain couples TRBV27 to TRBJ2-1; 9 bases agree with TRBD1. V lost 4 bases, J lost 10 bases, and 11 bases stayed unmatched. The germline gives CDR1 MNHEY, CDR2 SMNVEV (reference sequence). The CDR3 length is 15 residues. This chain's CDR3 is CASSSSQGAQEEQFF. In DNA form, the CDR3 reads TGTGCCAGCAGTTCCTCACAGGGGGCGCAGGAGGAGCAGTTCTTC.

This clonotype was recorded many times. The chain recombines TRBV7-9 with TRBJ2-3, with TRBD2 matching over 8 bases. CDR3 size: 14 residues. Germline assignment: CDR1 SEHNR and CDR2 FQNEAQ (reference sequence). V trimming: 4 bases; J trimming: 5 bases; junction bases outside the gene matches: 5. Written as DNA, the CDR3 is TGTGCCAGCAGCTACGGGGGGGCCGAAGATACGCAGTATTTT. Protein product: CASSYGGAEDTQYF. Using reference TRBV7-9 and TRBJ2-3 for the parts outside the CDR3, the full variable domain is DTGVSQNPRHKITKRGQNVTFRCDPISEHNRLYWYRQTLGQGPEFLTYFQNEAQLEKSRLLSDRFSAERPKGSFSTLEIQRTEQGDSAMYLCASSYGGAEDTQYFGPGTRLTVL.

CDR3 coding DNA: TGCAGCGATGGGACACGGACTGAAGCTTTCTTT. Amino acids: CSDGTRTEAFF. The chain combines TRBV29-1 with TRBJ1-1, with D tentatively TRBD1 (6 bases). The germline CDR1 and CDR2 sequences are SQVTM and ANQGSEA. With 7 bases removed from V and 5 bases from J, the gap between germline ends came to 11 bases. The CDR3 totals 11 residues.

This clonotype was counted only a few times. V and J are TRBV28 and TRBJ1-4; D call uncertain. Germline V gene lookup returns CDR1 MDHEN and CDR2 SYDVKM. Deletions cut 6 bases from V and 0 bases from J, with 14 bases between. The CDR3 covers 16 residues. CDR3 loop: CASRTDARSTNEKLFF. Written as DNA, the CDR3 is TGTGCCAGCAGGACCGACGCACGGTCAACTAATGAAAAACTGTTTTTT.

The chain couples TRBV18 to TRBJ2-1; D is unclear. The CDR3 loop spans 15 amino acids. Germline assignment: CDR1 KGHSH and CDR2 LQKENI. The V gene lost 0 bases and the J gene lost 1 base, with 7 bases spanning the gap. The CDR3 DNA reads TGTGCCAGCTCACCACCGGACCTATCCTACAATGAGCAGTTCTTC. Protein sequence: CASSPPDLSYNEQFF.

Comments on this clonotype: With a much larger clone just one base away, this may be a read error. The chain uses TRBV7-2 and TRBJ2-1; D is undetermined. Trimming pared 7 bases from V and 2 bases from J, leaving 6 bases between. The germline CDR1 and CDR2 sequences are SGHTA and FQGNSA. The CDR3 loop spans 12 amino acids. CDR3 loop: CASNQTYNEQFF. The CDR3 bases are TGTGCCAGCAACCAAACCTACAATGAGCAGTTCTTC.

The chain is built from TRBV3-1 and TRBJ2-3; 8 positions match TRBD2. Trimming at V came to 4 bases and at J to 6 bases, leaving 6 bases not matched to a gene. CDR3 length: 14 residues. Germline loops: CDR1 LGHDT, CDR2 YNNKEL (reference sequence). DNA for the CDR3: TGTGCCAGCAGCCCGCGGGGGGCCCTGGATACGCAGTATTTT. Amino acid sequence: CASSPRGALDTQYF.

The CDR3 region is CASSLSQNPEAFF. The CDR3 nucleotides read TGTGCCAGCAGCTTGTCACAAAACCCTGAAGCTTTCTTT. This chain joins TRBV5-6 and TRBJ1-1; D remains unclear. V was trimmed by 1 base and J by 6 bases, leaving 10 bases between them. This CDR3 contains 13 residues. Germline V gene data show CDR1 as SGHDT and CDR2 as YYEEEE.

Regarding this clonotype: Being one base from a much bigger clone, this may be a read error. CDR3 nucleotides: TGTGCCAGCTCCCCCCTGGGAATGAACAATGTGGAGCAGTTCTTC. Its protein is CASSPLGMNNVEQFF. The V and J genes are TRBV18 and TRBJ2-1; D remains ambiguous. CDR1 and CDR2 from the germline V gene are KGHSH and LQKENI. Trimming shortened V by 6 bases and J by 10 bases, and 22 bases separated the two germline ends. The CDR3 contains 15 residues.

This clonotype came up many times. The rearrangement joins TRBV11-2 to TRBJ2-5; 8 positions match TRBD1. With V trimmed by 1 base and J by 4 bases, 5 bases remained unmatched. The CDR3 consists of 15 residues. CDR1 SGHAT and CDR2 FQNNGV come from the germline V gene. This CDR3 is CASSLGDRMPETQYF. DNA for the CDR3: TGTGCCAGCAGCTTAGGGGACAGGATGCCAGAGACCCAGTACTTC.

The sample holds a few counts of this clonotype. The chain uses TRBV27 and TRBJ2-6; 9 bases map to TRBD2. The J segment lost 13 bases and the V segment lost 5 bases, leaving 15 bases of the junction unmatched. From germline, CDR1 is MNHEY and CDR2 SMNVEV (reference sequence). This CDR3 has 16 residues. CDR3 sequence reads: CASSPVPIAGDVVLTF. CDR3 nucleotide sequence: TGTGCCAGCAGTCCCGTCCCTATAGCGGGAGACGTGGTCCTGACTTTC.

The table lists this clonotype with many counts. The V gene is TRBV5-1, the J gene TRBJ2-5, with 11 bases aligning to TRBD1. Per the germline V gene, CDR1 is SGHRS and CDR2 is YFSETQ. V was clipped by 3 bases and J by 4 bases; unmatched bases: 2. The CDR3 extends over 14 amino acids. The CDR3 coding sequence is TGCGCCAGCAGCTCGGGACAGGGGGGAGAGACCCAGTACTTC. Translating gives CASSSGQGGETQYF.

V gene TRBV6-6 combines with J gene TRBJ1-5, with 8 bases fitting TRBD1. After removal of 0 bases from V and 2 bases from J, the junction contained 6 bases not matched to a gene. This CDR3 is built from 17 residues. CDR1 is MNHNY and CDR2 is SVGAGI in the germline V gene (reference sequence). The CDR3 spells CASSYSPQGAGNQPQHF. The CDR3 nucleotides read TGTGCCAGCAGTTACTCACCCCAGGGGGCTGGCAATCAGCCCCAGCATTTT.

This clonotype has a count of ten or more. J is TRBJ2-2 and V is TRBV2, with D uncertain. Germline V CDR1 and CDR2: SNHLY, FYNNEI. This CDR3 is 12 amino acids long. V lost 3 bases, J lost 6 bases, and 5 bases lay in between. The CDR3 DNA sequence: TGTGCCAGCAGTGACGAAGCCGGGGAGCTGTTTTTT. Translating it yields CASSDEAGELFF.